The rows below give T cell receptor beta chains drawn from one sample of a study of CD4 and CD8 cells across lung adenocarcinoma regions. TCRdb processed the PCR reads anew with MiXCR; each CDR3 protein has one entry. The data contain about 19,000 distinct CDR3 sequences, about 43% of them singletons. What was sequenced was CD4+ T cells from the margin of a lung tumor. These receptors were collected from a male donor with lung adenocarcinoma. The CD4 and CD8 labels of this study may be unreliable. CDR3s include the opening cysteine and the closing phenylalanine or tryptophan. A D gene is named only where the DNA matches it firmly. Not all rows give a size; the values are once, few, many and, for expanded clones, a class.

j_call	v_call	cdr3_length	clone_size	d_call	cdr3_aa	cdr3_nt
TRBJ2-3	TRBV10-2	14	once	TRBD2	CAGSGVGDPDTQYF	TGCGCGGGCAGCGGGGTGGGAGACCCAGATACGCAGTATTTT
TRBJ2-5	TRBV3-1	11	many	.	CASSNQETQYF	TGTGCCAGCAGCAACCAAGAGACCCAGTACTTC
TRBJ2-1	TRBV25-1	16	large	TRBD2	CASSGITSGRGVWQFF	TGTGCCAGCAGTGGGATTACTAGCGGGAGGGGGGTTTGGCAGTTCTTC
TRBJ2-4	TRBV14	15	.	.	CASSPLGQAKNIQYF	TGTGCCAGCAGCCCCCTCGGGCAAGCCAAAAACATTCAGTACTTC
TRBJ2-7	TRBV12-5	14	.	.	CASGSRPLRDEQYF	TGTGCTAGTGGTTCCAGACCCCTTCGGGACGAGCAGTACTTC
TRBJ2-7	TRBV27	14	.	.	CASSFGRGHYEQYF	TGTGCCAGCAGTTTCGGCAGGGGACACTACGAGCAGTACTTC
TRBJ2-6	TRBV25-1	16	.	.	CASSETMGSGSNVQTF	TGTGCCAGCAGTGAGACTATGGGTTCTGGGTCCAACGTGCAGACTTTC
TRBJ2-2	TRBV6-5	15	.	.	CASRLQSGITGELFF	TGTGCCAGCAGACTCCAGTCCGGGATTACAGGGGAGCTGTTTTTT
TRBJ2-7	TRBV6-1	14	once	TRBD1	CASILRTGDYEQYF	TGTGCCAGCATCCTTCGGACAGGGGACTACGAGCAGTACTTC
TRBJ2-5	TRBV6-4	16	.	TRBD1	CASSLTGGSGANVQYF	TGTGCCAGCAGTCTTACAGGGGGGTCTGGGGCCAACGTCCAGTACTTC
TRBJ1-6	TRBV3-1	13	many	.	CASSRQGNSPLHF	TGTGCCAGCAGCCGGCAGGGTAATTCACCCCTCCACTTT
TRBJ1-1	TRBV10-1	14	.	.	CASSDRPGATEAFF	TGCGCCAGCAGTGACCGTCCTGGGGCCACTGAAGCTTTCTTT
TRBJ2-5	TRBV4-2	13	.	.	CASSQDPATEQYF	TGTGCCAGCAGCCAAGATCCAGCGACAGAGCAGTACTTC
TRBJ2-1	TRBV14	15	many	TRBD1	CASSQLGRGYNEQFF	TGTGCCAGCAGCCAACTTGGCAGGGGGTACAATGAGCAGTTCTTC
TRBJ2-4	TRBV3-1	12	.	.	CASVGPMNIQYF	TGTGCCAGCGTGGGGCCGATGAACATTCAGTACTTC
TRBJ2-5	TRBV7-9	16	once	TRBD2	CASSFEDWGGRETQYF	TGTGCCAGCAGCTTCGAGGATTGGGGGGGACGGGAGACCCAGTACTTC
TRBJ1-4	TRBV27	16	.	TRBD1	CASRRTGGLRNEKLFF	TGTGCCAGCAGACGTACAGGGGGACTTCGGAATGAAAAACTGTTTTTT
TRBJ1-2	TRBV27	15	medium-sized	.	CASSLEASLWGGYTF	TGTGCCAGCAGTTTAGAGGCCAGCCTTTGGGGGGGCTACACCTTC
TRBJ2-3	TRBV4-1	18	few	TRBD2	CASSQDLETSGGTDTQYF	TGCGCCAGCAGCCAAGATCTTGAGACTAGCGGGGGCACAGATACGCAGTATTTT
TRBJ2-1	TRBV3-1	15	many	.	CASSQNTGHGNEQFF	TGTGCCAGCAGCCAAAATACAGGGCACGGCAATGAGCAGTTCTTC
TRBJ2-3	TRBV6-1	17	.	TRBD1	CASKRQGATCTTNMQYF	TGTGCCAGCAAGAGACAGGGGGCTACCTGTACCACAAATATGCAGTATTTT
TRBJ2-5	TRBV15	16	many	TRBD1	CATSRSPDRRQETQYF	TGTGCCACCAGCAGATCCCCGGACAGGCGCCAAGAGACCCAGTACTTC
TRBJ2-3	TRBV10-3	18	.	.	CAISESVWTGASTDTQYF	TGTGCCATCAGTGAGTCGGTTTGGACTGGGGCGAGCACAGATACGCAGTATTTT
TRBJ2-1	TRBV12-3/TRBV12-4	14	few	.	CASSLSSGDAEQFF	TGTGCCAGCAGTTTATCGTCGGGGGACGCTGAGCAGTTCTTC
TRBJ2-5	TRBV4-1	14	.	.	CAGSGSGDPETQYF	TGCGCGGGCAGCGGCAGCGGTGACCCAGAGACGCAGTATTTC
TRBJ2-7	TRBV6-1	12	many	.	CATANLLREQYF	TGTGCCACCGCAAATCTACTCCGCGAGCAGTACTTC
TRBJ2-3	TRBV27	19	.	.	CASSQGVSAGRVGTDTQYF	TGTGCCAGCAGCCAAGGGGTTTCTGCGGGTCGGGTGGGCACAGATACGCAGTATTTT
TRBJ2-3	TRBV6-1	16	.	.	CASGGGGGRGPETQYF	TGTGCCAGCGGGGGGGGCGGGGGTCGCGGCCCAGAGACGCAGTATTTC
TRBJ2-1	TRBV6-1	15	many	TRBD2	CASSQTSGAYNEQFF	TGTGCCAGCAGTCAGACTAGCGGGGCCTACAATGAGCAGTTCTTC
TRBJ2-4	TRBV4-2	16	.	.	CASSEEGPRATDMQYF	TGTGCCAGCAGCGAAGAGGGGCCGAGAGCCACAGATATGCAGTACTTC
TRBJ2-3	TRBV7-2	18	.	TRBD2	CASSLVSSGSGGTDTQYF	TGTGCCAGCAGCTTAGTCTCTAGCGGGAGTGGAGGCACAGATACGCAGTATTTT
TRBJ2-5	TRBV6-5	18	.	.	CAGSCAGLGGRGKETQYF	TGTGCCGGCAGTTGCGCGGGGCTCGGGGGCCGCGGTAAAGAGACGCAGTACTTT
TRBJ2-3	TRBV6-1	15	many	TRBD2	CASSPEGLARDTQYF	TGTGCCAGCAGTCCTGAAGGACTAGCGAGAGATACGCAGTATTTT
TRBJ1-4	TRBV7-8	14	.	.	CASSLALGGEKLFF	TGTGCCAGCAGCTTAGCGTTGGGAGGAGAAAAACTGTTTTTT
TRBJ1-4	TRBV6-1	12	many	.	CASSEVDEKLFF	TGTGCCAGCAGTGAAGTTGATGAAAAACTGTTTTTT
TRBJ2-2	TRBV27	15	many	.	CASSFADLNTGELFF	TGTGCCAGCAGTTTTGCAGATTTGAACACCGGGGAGCTGTTTTTT
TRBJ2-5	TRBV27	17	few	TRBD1	CASSAGRGGCDQDTQYF	TGTGCCAGCAGTGCGGGCCGAGGGGGCTGTGACCAAGATACGCAGTACTTC
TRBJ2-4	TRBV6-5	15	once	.	CASGSGQVATDTQYF	TGTGCCAGCGGTTCGGGGCAGGTCGCTACAGACACGCAGTACTTT
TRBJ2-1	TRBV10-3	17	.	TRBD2	CAISESTSRGRGNEQFF	TGTGCCATCAGTGAGTCAACCTCTCGCGGGAGAGGCAATGAGCAGTTCTTC
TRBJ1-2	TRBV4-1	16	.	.	CASSQFLLRGSDGYTF	TGCGCCAGCAGCCAATTTTTACTCAGGGGCTCAGATGGCTACACCTTC
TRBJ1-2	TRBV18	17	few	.	CASSPPFGTSLIYGYTF	TGTGCCAGCTCACCACCTTTCGGGACTTCACTAATCTATGGCTACACCTTC
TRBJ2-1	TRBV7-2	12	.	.	CASSLFQGEQFF	TGTGCCAGCAGCCTGTTCCAGGGTGAGCAGTTCTTC
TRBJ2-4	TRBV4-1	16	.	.	CASSPTGRRAKDTQYF	TGCGCCAGCAGCCCGACGGGGCGGAGAGCCAAAGACACTCAGTATTTC
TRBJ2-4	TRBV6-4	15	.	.	CASGEGLWGKNMQYF	TGTGCCAGCGGTGAGGGGCTGTGGGGCAAAAATATGCAGTATTTC
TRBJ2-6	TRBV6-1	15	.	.	CASKLQSSGAYVLTF	TGTGCCAGCAAACTACAGAGCTCTGGGGCCTACGTGCTGACTTTC
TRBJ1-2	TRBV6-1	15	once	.	CASRDLVEGRGGYTF	TGTGCCAGCAGGGACCTTGTAGAGGGGCGAGGTGGCTACACCTTC
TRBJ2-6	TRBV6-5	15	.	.	CASSYGISGANVLTF	TGTGCCAGCAGTTACGGTATCTCTGGGGCCAACGTCCTGACTTTC
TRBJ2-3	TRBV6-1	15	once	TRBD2	CASSPGLARSEAQYF	TGTGCCAGCAGTCCTGGACTAGCAAGGTCAGAAGCGCAGTATTTT
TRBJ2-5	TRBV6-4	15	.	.	CARGDGGGDQDTQYF	TGTGCCAGGGGGGACGGGGGCGGGGACCAAGATACCCAGTACTTT
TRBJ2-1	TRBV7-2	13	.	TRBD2	CASSRGLDETQFF	TGTGCCAGCAGCCGAGGACTAGACGAGACCCAGTTCTTC
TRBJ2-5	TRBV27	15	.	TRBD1	CASSSDRGYGETQYF	TGTGCCAGCAGTTCGGACAGGGGGTATGGGGAGACCCAGTACTTC
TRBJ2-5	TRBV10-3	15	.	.	CGGDQAARDTETQYF	TGTGGCGGGGACCAAGCGGCCCGTGACACAGAGACGCAGTACTTC
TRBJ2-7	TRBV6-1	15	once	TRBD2	CASGIRLAGGREQYF	TGTGCCAGCGGAATCCGACTAGCGGGGGGGCGTGAGCAGTACTTC